This TCR beta chain was sequenced in a study of OX40 agonist ivuxolimab in advanced cancers. Whole-study findings and limits: At 0.1 to 3.0 mg/kg, clonal expansion of CD4+ and CD8+ blood T cells had occurred by week 6. The investigators did not determine what antigen specificity the expanded peripheral T cells had. Compared with others, partial responders at 0.1-3.0 mg/kg displayed clonal expansion among the lowest.

Using immunoSEQ multiplex PCR, the repertoire was profiled, and TCRdb retains in-frame clones only, with some absent. The top ten clones hold about 19% of a sample with around 65,000 clones, just over 90% of them seen once. The germline V and J ends were trimmed by 2 bases and 2 bases, with 7 bases remaining between them. The V gene's germline CDR1 is SGHRS and CDR2 YFSETQ. The CDR3 spans 14 residues. With regard to this clone: Its antigen is currently unknown.

The chain couples TRBV5-1 to TRBJ1-4; D call uncertain. This receptor was taken from an adult with an advanced solid tumor such as melanoma, head and neck, liver or kidney cancer. Sequencing was performed on CD4+ or CD8+ T cells sorted from blood, taken in a trial of the OX40 agonist ivuxolimab. The CDR3 sequence is CASSFLGTNEKLFF. CDR3 DNA: TGCGCCAGCAGCTTTCTAGGGACTAATGAAAAACTGTTTTTT.